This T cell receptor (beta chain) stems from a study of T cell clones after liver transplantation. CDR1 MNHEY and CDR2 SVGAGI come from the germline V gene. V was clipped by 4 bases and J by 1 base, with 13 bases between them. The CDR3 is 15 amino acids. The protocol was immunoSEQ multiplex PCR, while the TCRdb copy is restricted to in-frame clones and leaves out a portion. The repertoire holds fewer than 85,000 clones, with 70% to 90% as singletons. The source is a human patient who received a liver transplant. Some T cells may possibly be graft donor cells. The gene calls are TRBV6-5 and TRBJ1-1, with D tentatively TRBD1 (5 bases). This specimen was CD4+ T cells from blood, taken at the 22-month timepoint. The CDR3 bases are TGTGCCAGCAGTTGGGGCGGGGCGGCGAACACTGAAGCTTTCTTT. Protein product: CASSWGGAANTEAFF.